This T cell receptor beta chain derives from a study of molecular identifiers for immune sequencing clone quantification. V lost 0 bases, J lost 0 bases, and 7 bases lay in between. There are 15 residues in the CDR3. Germline CDR1 ENHRY, CDR2 SYGVKD. TCRdb used MiXCR to reprocess the PCR reads, holding one entry per CDR3 protein. The table includes around 320,000 distinct CDR3 sequences, roughly a quarter detected once. The V call is TRBV10-3, the J call TRBJ2-3; no reliable D call. Specimen: naive CD8+ T cells from blood, with Jurkat cell RNA spiked in. Subset noted: FACS-sorted CD8+CD4-CCR7+CD45RA+ naive T cells. The source is a human donor in good health. Some libraries in this study had Jurkat cell RNA spiked in. CDR3 sequence reads: CAISESLSSTDTQYF. CDR3 bases: TGTGCCATCAGTGAGTCACTTTCTAGCACAGATACGCAGTATTTT.